These 29 T cell receptor beta chains were sequenced from one sample in a study of T cells in localized non-small cell lung cancer. The assay was immunoSEQ multiplex PCR, and TCRdb's table has in-frame clones only and misses some. The repertoire holds 45,000 to 60,000 clones, with around 83% as singletons. Specimen: PBMCs, collected before any cancer treatment. All receptors derive from a man between 40 and 70 years old with stage II lung adenocarcinoma.

The chain links TRBV5-1 to TRBJ2-5, with 8 bases lining up with TRBD1. The CDR3 loop spans 15 amino acids. Germline V CDR1 and CDR2: SGHRS, YFSETQ. The J segment lost 3 bases and the V segment lost 5 bases, leaving 9 bases of the junction unmatched. This CDR3 reads CASRTSPDREETQYF. The CDR3 DNA reads TGCGCCAGCAGGACCTCCCCGGACAGGGAAGAGACCCAGTACTTC.

The CDR3 coding sequence is TGTGCCAGCCGGGACAGGGGGTACTCACCCCTCCACTTT. It codes for CASRDRGYSPLHF. The chain uses TRBV27 and TRBJ1-6; TRBD1 agrees at 11 bases. This CDR3 has 13 residues. V shed 8 bases and J 10 bases; nucleotides not matched to a gene: 4. Germline lookup yields CDR1 MNHEY and CDR2 SMNVEV (reference sequence).

The J gene is TRBJ1-1, the V gene TRBV28; D possibly corresponds to TRBD1 (6 bases). CDR3 length: 14 amino acids. The germline V and J ends were trimmed by 7 bases and 3 bases, with 15 bases remaining between them. CDR1 and CDR2 from the germline V gene are MDHEN and SYDVKM. CDR3 DNA sequence: TGTGCCAGCACGTTGGGGGGGGCCGACACTGAAGCTTTCTTT. This codes for CASTLGGADTEAFF.

This chain links TRBV19 with TRBJ1-2; TRBD1 matches 7 bases. Trimming cost V 7 bases and J 4 bases; bases outside gene matches: 12. From germline, CDR1 is LNHDA and CDR2 SQIVND (reference sequence). The CDR3 is made up of 15 amino acids. The CDR3 loop is CASTPTGREFYGYTF. DNA of the CDR3: TGTGCCAGTACTCCGACAGGGAGGGAGTTCTATGGCTACACCTTC.

The V and J genes are TRBV30 and TRBJ1-1, with D possibly being TRBD1 (6 bases). The ends were cut back, 3 bases at V and 4 bases at J, with 9 bases in the middle. The CDR3 totals 12 residues. CDR1 and CDR2 (germline): GTSNPN, SVGIG (reference sequence). The CDR3 DNA sequence: TGTGCCTGGAGGGCGACAGGCACTGAAGCTTTCTTT. This translates into CAWRATGTEAFF.

This chain links TRBV2 with TRBJ2-7; weak D call: TRBD2 (5 bases). The CDR3 spans 14 residues. Germline loops: CDR1 SNHLY, CDR2 FYNNEI. V shed 4 bases and J shed 7 bases, with 17 bases lying between them. This CDR3 is CASSVGGGFGEQYV. In nucleotides, the CDR3 is TGTGCCAGCAGTGTAGGAGGTGGGTTTGGAGAGCAGTACGTC.

This chain links TRBV2 with TRBJ1-6; D gene uncertain. The germline CDR1 and CDR2 sequences are SNHLY and FYNNEI. This CDR3 has 16 residues. Trimming removed 2 bases at V and 4 bases at J, with 12 bases between. CDR3 protein: CASSEYWPKYNSPLHF. For the CDR3, the DNA is TGTGCCAGCAGTGAATATTGGCCGAAATATAATTCACCCCTCCACTTT.

V gene TRBV9 combines with J gene TRBJ2-4, with D perhaps assigned TRBD1 or TRBD2 (5 bases each). Germline CDR1 reads SGDLS; CDR2 reads YYNGEE. The CDR3 totals 15 residues. The germline V and J ends were trimmed by 4 bases and 6 bases, with 17 bases remaining between them. This CDR3 is CASSSLGTALNIQYF. For the CDR3, the DNA is TGTGCCAGCAGCTCCTTGGGGACCGCCTTAAACATTCAGTACTTC.

This chain connects TRBV7-6 to TRBJ2-1; D might be TRBD2 (5 bases). CDR1 and CDR2 from the germline V gene are SGHVS and FNYEAQ. The CDR3 contains 15 residues. The V gene lost 2 bases and the J gene lost 6 bases, with 14 bases spanning the gap. The CDR3 bases are TGTGCCAGCAGCTTATACCCTTCTGAGGGCAATGAGCAGTTCTTC. Translation gives CASSLYPSEGNEQFF.

The chain couples TRBV7-6 to TRBJ1-3, with TRBD1 matching over 7 bases. CDR1 SGHVS and CDR2 FNYEAQ come from the germline V gene. After removal of 3 bases from V and 2 bases from J, the junction contained 1 base not matched to a gene. The CDR3 length is 14 residues. Here the CDR3 reads CASSLTGTGNTIYF. The CDR3 bases are TGTGCCAGCAGCTTGACAGGGACTGGAAACACCATATATTTT.

The genes are TRBV10-3 and TRBJ2-3; D unclear. The germline V gene encodes CDR1 ENHRY and CDR2 SYGVKD. This CDR3 has 13 residues. V was shortened by 1 base and J by 2 bases, with 4 bases between the two germline ends. CDR3 loop: CAISELNTDTQYF. The DNA for the CDR3 is TGTGCCATCAGTGAGTTGAACACAGATACGCAGTATTTT.

The gene calls are TRBV10-2 and TRBJ2-1; D remains unclear. Between the trimmed V and J ends, which lost 0 bases and 7 bases, there was a span of 4 bases. The CDR3 spans 12 residues. The germline V gene encodes CDR1 WSHSY and CDR2 SAAADI. In DNA form, the CDR3 reads TGCGCCAGCAGTGAGTCCGGGAATGAGCAGTTCTTC. This encodes CASSESGNEQFF.

The chain joins TRBV28 to TRBJ1-4; D gene uncertain. CDR3 length: 13 amino acids. Germline CDR1 is MDHEN and CDR2 is SYDVKM. V was clipped by 5 bases and J by 7 bases, with 11 bases between them. CDR3 DNA: TGTGCCAGCAGTCGGGCGTGGGGTGAAAAACTGTTTTTT. Protein: CASSRAWGEKLFF.

V is TRBV10-3 and J is TRBJ1-2; weak D call: TRBD1 (6 bases). Trimming took off 6 bases at V and 5 bases at J, with 10 bases between the two ends. CDR3 length: 12 amino acids. The germline V gene encodes CDR1 ENHRY and CDR2 SYGVKD. The CDR3 DNA follows: TGTGCCATCAGGGGGCAGGGGTATGGCTACACCTTC. Protein: CAIRGQGYGYTF.

Comment on this clone: Mismatch with germline at one junction end may stem from a read error. The J gene is TRBJ1-3, the V gene TRBV7-4, with TRBD1 as a possible D gene (5 bases). The CDR3 covers 16 residues. The V gene's germline CDR1 is SGHVT and CDR2 SQSDAQ. In DNA form, the CDR3 reads TGTGCCAGGAGCTTAGAAGGTCAAGGGGCTGGAAACACCATATATTTT. Translation gives CARSLEGQGAGNTIYF.

The J gene is TRBJ2-1, the V gene TRBV2, with 8 nucleotides matching TRBD2. This CDR3 has 15 residues. Germline V gene data show CDR1 as SNHLY and CDR2 as FYNNEI. V trimming: 3 bases; J trimming: 3 bases; junction bases outside the gene matches: 4. The CDR3 loop reads CASSEEGLVYNEQFF. In DNA form, the CDR3 reads TGTGCCAGCAGTGAGGAGGGACTAGTCTACAATGAGCAGTTCTTC. Full variable domain (outside the CDR3, taken from reference TRBV2 and TRBJ2-1): EPEVTQTPSHQVTQMGQEVILRCVPISNHLYFYWYRQILGQKVEFLVSFYNNEISEKSEIFDDQFSVERPDGSNFTLKIRSTKLEDSAMYFCASSEEGLVYNEQFFGPGTRLTVL.

The chain is built from TRBV13 and TRBJ1-2; no clear D. CDR3 length equals 13 residues. V was shortened by 3 bases and J by 2 bases, with 7 bases between the two germline ends. Germline V CDR1 and CDR2: PRHDT, FYEKMQ (reference sequence). CDR3 DNA: TGTGCCAGCAGCTTGGGCGGAAACTATGGCTACACCTTC. The encoded protein is CASSLGGNYGYTF. The full variable domain, its missing parts supplied by reference TRBV13 and TRBJ1-2, is AAGVIQSPRHLIKEKRETATLKCYPIPRHDTVYWYQQGPGQDPQFLISFYEKMQSDKGSIPDRFSAQQFSDYHSELNMSSLELGDSALYFCASSLGGNYGYTFGSGTRLTVV.

This chain joins TRBV6-6 and TRBJ2-1; either TRBD1 or TRBD2 may fit D (6 bases each). The CDR3 runs to 15 residues. CDR1 and CDR2 (germline): MNHNY, SVGAGI (reference sequence). Trimming stripped 5 bases from V and 2 bases from J, with 13 bases between. CDR3 bases: TGTGCCAGCAGTGCCGGGGGCGATACCTACAATGAGCAGTTCTTC. Translation gives CASSAGGDTYNEQFF.

The chain carries TRBV5-1 and TRBJ1-5; 7 nucleotides align to TRBD1. The CDR3 runs 14 residues. Germline V lookup: CDR1 SGHRS, CDR2 YFSETQ. V lost 4 bases to trimming and J lost 5 bases; unmatched junction nucleotides: 6. CDR3 nucleotides: TGCGCCAGCAGCCTGGACAGGAGAGATCAGCCCCAGCATTTT. The encoded protein is CASSLDRRDQPQHF.

A note on this clone: The junction and the germline gene differ at one end; a read error may be behind it. The chain recombines TRBV11-3 with TRBJ1-6, with no clear D. The V gene's germline CDR1 is SGHNT and CDR2 YENEEA. The CDR3 consists of 12 residues. The CDR3 DNA reads as TGTGCCAGCAGCTTGAGCGATTCGCCCCTCCACTTT. Protein sequence: CASSLSDSPLHF.

The genes are TRBV5-4 and TRBJ2-6, with unresolved D. The CDR3 is 15 amino acids. The germline V and J ends were trimmed by 4 bases and 1 base, with 9 bases remaining between them. CDR1 SGHNT and CDR2 YYREEE come from the germline V gene (reference sequence). The CDR3 DNA reads TGTGCCAGCAGCCCCCGGCTATCTGGGGCCAACGTCCTGACTTTC. Translation: CASSPRLSGANVLTF.

The J gene is TRBJ2-5, the V gene TRBV5-1, with 10 bases matching TRBD2. The junction had 8 bases not matched to a gene; V was cut back by 4 bases and J by 2 bases. Germline V CDR1 and CDR2: SGHRS, YFSETQ. The CDR3 runs to 16 residues. CDR3 nucleotide sequence: TGCGCCAGCAGCCGTAGCGGGGGGTTACAGCAAGAGACCCAGTACTTC. Residues: CASSRSGGLQQETQYF.

The rearrangement links TRBV21-1 to TRBJ2-7. TRBV21-1 is noted as a pseudogene. There are 14 residues in the CDR3. The CDR3 DNA follows: TGTGCCAGCAGCAAAGAGGGTTCGCTCGACGAGCAGTACTTC. It yields the protein CASSKEGSLDEQYF.

V is TRBV6-1 and J is TRBJ1-2; D remains ambiguous. The CDR3 covers 14 residues. V lost 5 bases and J lost 1, with 11 bases in between. The germline V gene has CDR1 MNHNS and CDR2 SASEGT. CDR3 sequence: CASSPSDGNYGYTF. The CDR3 DNA is TGTGCCAGCAGTCCATCGGACGGTAACTATGGCTACACCTTC.

The V gene is TRBV25-1, the J gene TRBJ2-2, with TRBD2 matching over 8 bases. CDR1 MGHDK and CDR2 SYGVNS come from the germline V gene. Trimming cost V 6 bases and J 3 bases; bases outside gene matches: 9. The CDR3 length is 16 residues. CDR3 sequence: CASRLGRGGYTGELFF. The CDR3 DNA is TGTGCCAGCAGACTAGGACGGGGGGGATACACCGGGGAGCTGTTTTTT.

The chain has TRBV6-6 and TRBJ2-2; 12 bases map to TRBD2. V lost 6 bases to trimming and J lost 7 bases; unmatched junction nucleotides: 9. CDR1 and CDR2 from the germline V gene are MNHNY and SVGAGI (reference sequence). The CDR3 loop spans 16 amino acids. CDR3 DNA sequence: TGTGCCAGCAGCCCAACTTCTAGCGGGGGGGGCGGGGAGCTGTTTTTT. It encodes CASSPTSSGGGGELFF.

CDR3 region: CASSRPGRYGYTF. The CDR3 bases are TGTGCCAGCAGTCGGCCGGGACGCTATGGCTACACCTTC. The chain links TRBV6-9 to TRBJ1-2; possibly TRBD1 for D (5 bases). Germline V gives CDR1 MNHGY, CDR2 SVAAGI. V was clipped by 5 bases and J by 4 bases, with 11 bases between them. CDR3 size: 13 residues.

The chain links TRBV11-2 to TRBJ1-2; no clear D. The CDR3 covers 14 residues. Germline CDR1 is SGHAT and CDR2 is FQNNGV. The V gene lost 1 base and the J gene lost 6 bases, with 12 bases spanning the gap. The CDR3 loop is CASSLGQRLDGYTF. The CDR3 DNA reads TGTGCCAGCAGCTTAGGCCAGAGACTCGATGGCTACACCTTC. Looking up the rest from reference TRBV11-2 and TRBJ1-2 gives the full variable domain: EAGVAQSPRYKIIEKRQSVAFWCNPISGHATLYWYQQILGQGPKLLIQFQNNGVVDDSQLPKDRFSAERLKGVDSTLKIQPAKLEDSAVYLCASSLGQRLDGYTFGSGTRLTVV.

The CDR3 loop is CASSLGSGWGQETQYF. The CDR3 nucleotides are TGTGCCAGCAGCTTAGGTAGCGGCTGGGGCCAAGAGACCCAGTACTTC. This rearrangement joins TRBV13 to TRBJ2-5; tentative D call: TRBD2 (6 bases). Germline CDR1 reads PRHDT; CDR2 reads FYEKMQ (reference sequence). V shed 0 bases and J shed 1 base, with 12 bases lying between them. CDR3 length equals 16 residues.